The 23 T cell receptor beta chains below all came from one sample that was sequenced in a study of shared clonotypes between healthy human individuals. The data were produced by immunoSEQ multiplex PCR, yet TCRdb's version contains in-frame clones alone and is incomplete. The sample consists of about 380,000 clones, 90% to 97% of them appearing once. The source material was memory CD8+ T cells sorted from blood. Subset defined: CD45RO+ cells pooled with CCR7-negative TemRA cells. These receptors all stem from a man younger than 45 in good health.

The chain has TRBV5-8 and TRBJ2-7; TRBD1 might be the D (6 bases). V was trimmed by 0 bases and J by 3 bases, leaving 13 bases between them. Germline CDR1 is SGHTS and CDR2 is YDEGEE. This CDR3 has 15 amino acids. The CDR3 DNA reads TGTGCCAGCAGCTTGGCGGCCGCCAGGGGCTACGAGCAGTACTTC. It codes for CASSLAAARGYEQYF.

The V gene is TRBV6-1, the J gene TRBJ2-7; TRBD2 might be the D (6 bases). V was trimmed by 6 bases and J by 1 base, leaving 13 bases between them. CDR1 and CDR2 from the germline V gene are MNHNS and SASEGT. This CDR3 spans 14 amino acids. CDR3: CASSAVDYSYEQYF. CDR3 coding DNA: TGTGCCAGCAGCGCCGTGGACTATTCCTACGAGCAGTACTTC.

The chain carries TRBV6-4 and TRBJ2-1; 12 bases line up with TRBD2. Per the germline V gene, CDR1 is MRHNA and CDR2 is SNTAGT. V lost 5 bases, J lost 5 bases, and 4 bases stayed unmatched. This CDR3 is built from 15 residues. CDR3 protein: CASSRLAGDNNEQFF. CDR3 coding DNA: TGTGCCAGCAGTAGACTAGCGGGAGATAACAATGAGCAGTTCTTC.

The V gene is TRBV29-1, the J gene TRBJ1-5; 8 bases align to TRBD1. The junction had 0 bases not matched to a gene; V was cut back by 7 bases and J by 7 bases. CDR1 is SQVTM, CDR2 ANQGSEA, per germline. This CDR3 is built from 10 residues. For the CDR3, the DNA is TGCAGCGACAGGGGGCAGCCCCAGCATTTT. Protein product: CSDRGQPQHF. The full variable domain, rest sourced from reference TRBV29-1 and TRBJ1-5, is SAVISQKPSRDICQRGTSLTIQCQVDSQVTMMFWYRQQPGQSLTLIATANQGSEATYESGFVIDKFPISRPNLTFSTLTVSNMSPEDSSIYLCSDRGQPQHFGDGTRLSIL.

CDR3 sequence (DNA): TGTGCCAGCAGTGGAGGACAGGGCGCAGATACGCAGTATTTT. Its protein is CASSGGQGADTQYF. The chain links TRBV6-1 to TRBJ2-3, with 8 bases that match TRBD1. V trimming: 4 bases; J trimming: 4 bases; junction bases outside the gene matches: 4. CDR3 length equals 14 residues. Germline CDR1 reads MNHNS; CDR2 reads SASEGT.

V and J are TRBV7-8 and TRBJ1-5, with D hard to call. The germline gives CDR1 SGHVS, CDR2 FQNEAQ. Trimming left V 1 base short and J 7 bases short, with 11 bases between. The CDR3 contains 14 residues. The CDR3 loop is CASSLDEVSQPQHF. CDR3 nucleotide sequence: TGTGCCAGCAGCTTAGATGAGGTTTCACAGCCCCAGCATTTT.

This clone was recorded only once. CDR3 loop: CASRGTSGRRNEQYF. In nucleotides, the CDR3 is TGTGCCAGCAGAGGGACTAGCGGGAGGAGAAACGAGCAGTACTTC. V is TRBV14 and J is TRBJ2-7, with TRBD2 matching 15 bases. Germline CDR1 and CDR2: SGHDN and FVKESK. Trimming at V came to 6 bases and at J to 5 bases, leaving 5 bases not matched to a gene. CDR3 length: 15 amino acids.

This chain links TRBV5-1 with TRBJ2-3; TRBD2 aligns across 9 bases. The V gene end was trimmed by 2 bases and the J gene end by 4 bases; junction bases not matched to a gene: 2. The CDR3 spans 14 residues. Germline CDR1 and CDR2: SGHRS and YFSETQ. CDR3 DNA sequence: TGCGCCAGCAGCTTTTTAGCGGGAGCAGATACGCAGTATTTT. It translates to CASSFLAGADTQYF.

V is TRBV30 and J is TRBJ1-5, with D possibly matching TRBD1 (5 bases). The CDR3 is 16 amino acids. CDR1 is GTSNPN, CDR2 SVGIG, per germline (reference sequence). Trimming cost V 0 bases and J 1 base, with 13 bases left between them. In DNA form, the CDR3 reads TGTGCCTGGAGTGTTGCAGGGTTAGGAAGCAATCAGCCCCAGCATTTT. The encoded protein is CAWSVAGLGSNQPQHF.

This chain joins TRBV19 and TRBJ2-7; D is unresolved. The CDR3 totals 14 residues. Trimming took off 1 base at V and 0 bases at J, with 7 bases between the two ends. The V gene's germline CDR1 is LNHDA and CDR2 SQIVND (reference sequence). CDR3 DNA sequence: TGTGCCAGTAGTATAGCAGGCCTCTCCTACGAGCAGTACTTC. It specifies CASSIAGLSYEQYF.

V is TRBV28 and J is TRBJ2-7, with D perhaps matching TRBD1 or TRBD2 (5 bases each). CDR3 size: 14 residues. Trimming pared 2 bases from V and 3 bases from J, leaving 11 bases between. Germline CDR1 reads MDHEN; CDR2 reads SYDVKM. This CDR3 is CASSLPGPYYEQYF. CDR3 DNA: TGTGCCAGCAGTTTACCGGGACCCTACTACGAGCAGTACTTC.

V and J are TRBV7-9 and TRBJ2-3; TRBD2 is a possible D gene (6 bases). This CDR3 has 18 amino acids. V was trimmed by 2 bases and J by 0 bases, leaving 18 bases between them. CDR1 SEHNR and CDR2 FQNEAQ come from the germline V gene (reference sequence). CDR3 bases: TGTGCCAGCAGCTTATGGAGTTGGGGACTTACTAGCACAGATACGCAGTATTTT. This gives the protein CASSLWSWGLTSTDTQYF. Based on the CDR3 plus reference TRBV7-9 and TRBJ2-3, the full variable domain is DTGVSQNPRHKITKRGQNVTFRCDPISEHNRLYWYRQTLGQGPEFLTYFQNEAQLEKSRLLSDRFSAERPKGSFSTLEIQRTEQGDSAMYLCASSLWSWGLTSTDTQYFGPGTRLTVL.

This clone was seen once. CDR3 amino acids: CASSKQGLDTEAFF. In nucleotides, the CDR3 is TGTGCCAGTAGTAAACAGGGGTTGGACACTGAAGCTTTCTTT. The chain carries TRBV19 and TRBJ1-1, with 7 bases aligning to TRBD1. The J segment lost 3 bases and the V segment lost 4 bases, leaving 5 bases of the junction unmatched. This CDR3 comprises 14 residues. The germline CDR1 and CDR2 sequences are LNHDA and SQIVND (reference sequence).

J is TRBJ2-4 and V is TRBV5-1; no definite D call. V was shortened by 0 bases and J by 6 bases, with 13 bases between the two germline ends. The CDR3 length is 15 residues. Germline CDR1 is SGHRS and CDR2 is YFSETQ. In DNA form, the CDR3 reads TGCGCCAGCAGCTTGGAGGGATACACTTTAAACATTCAGTACTTC. Its protein is CASSLEGYTLNIQYF.

This clone was observed once. The rearrangement links TRBV5-1 to TRBJ2-7; no reliable D call. This CDR3 is built from 14 residues. The V gene's germline CDR1 is SGHRS and CDR2 YFSETQ. The V end was cut by 0 bases, the J end by 0 bases, with 7 bases between. The DNA for the CDR3 is TGCGCCAGCAGCTTGGAGCTGAGCTCCTACGAGCAGTACTTC. Its protein product is CASSLELSSYEQYF.

The chain combines TRBV6-5 with TRBJ1-1; maybe TRBD1 (6 bases). Germline V gene lookup returns CDR1 MNHEY and CDR2 SVGAGI. CDR3 size: 14 residues. V was shortened by 0 bases and J by 8 bases, with 13 bases between the two germline ends. This chain's CDR3 is CASSYSLGATEAFF. The CDR3, as DNA: TGTGCCAGCAGTTACTCTCTGGGGGCGACAGAAGCTTTCTTT.

The chain recombines TRBV5-4 with TRBJ1-3, with a tentative D call TRBD1 (6 bases). This CDR3 has 15 amino acids. The V end lost 4 bases, the J end lost 4 bases, and 15 bases lay between the germline ends. Per the germline V gene, CDR1 is SGHNT and CDR2 is YYREEE (reference sequence). The CDR3 nucleotides read TGTGCCAGCAGCCTAAACCTCGACAGGGGAAACACCATATATTTT. Its protein is CASSLNLDRGNTIYF. Full variable domain (rest looked up from reference TRBV5-4 and TRBJ1-3): ETGVTQSPTHLIKTRGQQVTLRCSSQSGHNTVSWYQQALGQGPQFIFQYYREEENGRGNFPPRFSGLQFPNYSSELNVNALELDDSALYLCASSLNLDRGNTIYFGEGSWLTVV.

This chain uses TRBV7-8 with TRBJ1-2; 10 bases agree with TRBD1. Trimming at V came to 4 bases and at J to 5 bases, leaving 4 bases not matched to a gene. The germline V gene has CDR1 SGHVS and CDR2 FQNEAQ. The CDR3 runs 14 residues. The CDR3 region is CASSSDRGRYGYTF. CDR3 bases: TGTGCCAGCAGCTCAGACAGGGGGCGATATGGCTACACCTTC.

This chain uses TRBV30 with TRBJ1-6; possibly TRBD1 for D (6 bases). This CDR3 spans 14 amino acids. V shed 0 bases and J shed 5 bases, with 8 bases lying between them. Germline CDR1 and CDR2: GTSNPN and SVGIG (reference sequence). This CDR3 reads CAWSVRGDNSPLHF. The CDR3, as DNA: TGTGCCTGGAGTGTCAGGGGCGATAATTCACCCCTCCACTTT.

The chain couples TRBV7-6 to TRBJ1-1, with D possibly being TRBD1 (5 bases). The CDR3 consists of 13 residues. Germline values: CDR1 SGHVS, CDR2 FNYEAQ. V was trimmed by 5 bases and J by 1 base, leaving 8 bases between them. The CDR3 nucleotides read TGTGCCAGCAGCCGCAGGGAGAACACTGAAGCTTTCTTT. Residues: CASSRRENTEAFF. The full variable domain, rest sourced from reference TRBV7-6 and TRBJ1-1, is GAGVSQSPRYKVTKRGQDVALRCDPISGHVSLYWYRQALGQGPEFLTYFNYEAQQDKSGLPNDRFSAERPEGSISTLTIQRTEQRDSAMYRCASSRRENTEAFFGQGTRLTVV.

The V call is TRBV11-2, the J call TRBJ1-3; a weak D match, TRBD1 (5 bases). The V gene lost 4 bases and the J gene lost 2 bases, with 9 bases spanning the gap. Germline CDR1 SGHAT, CDR2 FQNNGV. This CDR3 comprises 14 residues. As DNA, the CDR3 is TGTGCCAGCAGCTCCCCCAGGGCTGGAAACACCATATATTTT. It is translated as CASSSPRAGNTIYF.

The chain carries TRBV28 and TRBJ1-1; maybe TRBD1 (5 bases). This CDR3 has 13 residues. Trimming pared 5 bases from V and 0 bases from J, leaving 7 bases between. Germline assignment: CDR1 MDHEN and CDR2 SYDVKM. CDR3 bases: TGTGCCAGCAGTAGGGGCCTGAACACTGAAGCTTTCTTT. This gives the protein CASSRGLNTEAFF. Full variable domain (remainder filled in from reference TRBV28 and TRBJ1-1): DVKVTQSSRYLVKRTGEKVFLECVQDMDHENMFWYRQDPGLGLRLIYFSYDVKMKEKGDIPEGYSVSREKKERFSLILESASTNQTSMYLCASSRGLNTEAFFGQGTRLTVV.

The chain recombines TRBV2 with TRBJ1-1; the match to TRBD1 covers 8 bases. The CDR3 covers 16 residues. The V segment lost 5 bases and the J segment 0 bases; nucleotides outside the gene matches: 8. From germline, CDR1 is SNHLY and CDR2 FYNNEI. CDR3 sequence reads: CASSPDRAVMNTEAFF. CDR3 sequence (DNA): TGTGCCAGCAGTCCGGACAGGGCAGTCATGAACACTGAAGCTTTCTTT.